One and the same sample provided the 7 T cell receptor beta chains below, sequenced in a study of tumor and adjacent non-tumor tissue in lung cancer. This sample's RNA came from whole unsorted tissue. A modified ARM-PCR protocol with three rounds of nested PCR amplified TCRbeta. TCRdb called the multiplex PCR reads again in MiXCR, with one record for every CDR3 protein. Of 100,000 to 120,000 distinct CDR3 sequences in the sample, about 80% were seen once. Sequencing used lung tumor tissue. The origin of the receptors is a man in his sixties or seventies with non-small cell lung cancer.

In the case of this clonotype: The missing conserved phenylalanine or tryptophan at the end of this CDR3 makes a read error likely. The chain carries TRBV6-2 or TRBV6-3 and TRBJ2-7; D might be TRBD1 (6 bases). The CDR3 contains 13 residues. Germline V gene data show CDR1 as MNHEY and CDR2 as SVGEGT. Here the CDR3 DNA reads TGTACCAGCAGAGGCAGGGGACCCTACGAGCAGTACTTG. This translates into CTSRGRGPYEQYL.

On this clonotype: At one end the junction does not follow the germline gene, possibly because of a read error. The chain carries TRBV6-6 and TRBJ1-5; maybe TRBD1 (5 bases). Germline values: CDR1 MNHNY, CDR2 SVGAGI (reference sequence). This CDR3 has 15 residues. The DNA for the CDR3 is TGTGCCAGCAGTTACTCGGGTCAGGGAATTCAGCTCCAGCATTTT. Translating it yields CASSYSGQGIQLQHF.

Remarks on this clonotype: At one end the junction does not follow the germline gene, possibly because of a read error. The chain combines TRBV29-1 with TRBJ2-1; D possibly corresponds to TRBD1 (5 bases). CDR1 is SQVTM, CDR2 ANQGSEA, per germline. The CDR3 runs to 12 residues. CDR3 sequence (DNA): TGCAGCCCGGAGCAGGGTAACCATGAGGAGTTCTTC. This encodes CSPEQGNHEEFF.

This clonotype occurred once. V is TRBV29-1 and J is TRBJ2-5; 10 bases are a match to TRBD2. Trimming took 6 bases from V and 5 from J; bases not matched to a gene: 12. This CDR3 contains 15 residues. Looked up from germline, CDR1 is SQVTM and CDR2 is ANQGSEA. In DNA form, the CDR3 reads TGCAGCGTGGGTGGATTAGCGGGGGGTAAGGAGACCCAGTACTTC. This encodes CSVGGLAGGKETQYF.

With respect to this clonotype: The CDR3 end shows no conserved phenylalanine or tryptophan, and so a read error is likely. Here the CDR3 reads CASSLAGLAGGLNVQFL. For the CDR3, the DNA is TGTGCCAGCAGCTTAGCCGGACTAGCTGGGGGTCTCAATGTGCAGTTCCTC. The chain uses TRBV11-1 and TRBJ2-1; 8 nucleotides line up with TRBD2. CDR3 size: 17 residues. Germline V gene sequence: CDR1 SGHAT, CDR2 FQDESV (reference sequence).

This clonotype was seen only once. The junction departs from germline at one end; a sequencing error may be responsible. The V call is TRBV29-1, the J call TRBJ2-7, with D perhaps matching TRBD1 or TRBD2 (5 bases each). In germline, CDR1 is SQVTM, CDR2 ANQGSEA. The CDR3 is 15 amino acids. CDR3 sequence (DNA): TGCAGTGTGGTCCGGGACCCAGCGTCGGTGGACGACCAGTACTTC. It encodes CSVVRDPASVDDQYF.

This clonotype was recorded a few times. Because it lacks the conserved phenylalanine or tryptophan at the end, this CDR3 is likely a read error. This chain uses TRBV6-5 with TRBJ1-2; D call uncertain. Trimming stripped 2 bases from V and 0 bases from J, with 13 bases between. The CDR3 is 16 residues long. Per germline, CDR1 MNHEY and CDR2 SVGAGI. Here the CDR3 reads CASSYTHRPANYGYTL. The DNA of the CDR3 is TGTGCCAGCAGTTACACGCACAGACCCGCTAACTATGGCTACACCTTA.